This TCR beta chain came from a study of early stage breast cancer tumors. Study details: Most invasive tumors, about 75% of the 16, were ER+/PR+/HER2-. Points from the study as a whole: Most shared enriched TCRB sequences were commonly generated ones. Tumor and normal breast were distinguished via blood comparison in about 90% of the 16 patients.

Produced via immunoSEQ multiplex PCR; TCRdb's table is partial and in-frame only. This sample yields some 35,000 clones, of which approximately 69% are seen a single time; under 7% belongs to the top ten. Points on this clone: Its antigen is not identified.

This CDR3 contains 15 residues. The germline CDR1 and CDR2 sequences are SGHRS and YFSETQ. With 4 bases removed from V and 0 bases from J, the gap between germline ends came to 11 bases. The sequenced sample was blood. The chain combines TRBV5-1 with TRBJ2-1; TRBD2 might be the D (6 bases). This clonotype was obtained from a person in their sixties or seventies with breast cancer. The CDR3: CASSPSASSYNEQFF. The CDR3 nucleotides read TGCGCCAGCAGCCCTAGCGCGAGCTCCTACAATGAGCAGTTCTTC.